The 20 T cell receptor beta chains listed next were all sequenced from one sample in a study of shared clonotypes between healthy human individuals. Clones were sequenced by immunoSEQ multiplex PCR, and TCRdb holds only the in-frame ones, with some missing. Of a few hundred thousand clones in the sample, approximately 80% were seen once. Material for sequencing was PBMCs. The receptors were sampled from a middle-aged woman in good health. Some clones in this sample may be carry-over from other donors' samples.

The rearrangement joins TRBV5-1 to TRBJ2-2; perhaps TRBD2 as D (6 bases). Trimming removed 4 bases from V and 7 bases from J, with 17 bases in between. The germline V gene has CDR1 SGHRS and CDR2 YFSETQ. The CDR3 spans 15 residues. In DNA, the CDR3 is TGCGCCAGCAGCGCCCGGACCGGGAGCATCGGGGAGCTGTTTTTT. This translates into CASSARTGSIGELFF.

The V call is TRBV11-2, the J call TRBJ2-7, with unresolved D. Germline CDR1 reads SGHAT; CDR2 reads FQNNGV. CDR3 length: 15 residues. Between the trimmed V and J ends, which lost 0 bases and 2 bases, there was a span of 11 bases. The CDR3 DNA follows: TGTGCCAGCAGCTTAGATCTGTCATCGGCCTACGAGCAGTACTTC. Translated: CASSLDLSSAYEQYF. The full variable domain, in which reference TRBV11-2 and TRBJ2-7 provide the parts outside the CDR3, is EAGVAQSPRYKIIEKRQSVAFWCNPISGHATLYWYQQILGQGPKLLIQFQNNGVVDDSQLPKDRFSAERLKGVDSTLKIQPAKLEDSAVYLCASSLDLSSAYEQYFGPGTRLTVT.

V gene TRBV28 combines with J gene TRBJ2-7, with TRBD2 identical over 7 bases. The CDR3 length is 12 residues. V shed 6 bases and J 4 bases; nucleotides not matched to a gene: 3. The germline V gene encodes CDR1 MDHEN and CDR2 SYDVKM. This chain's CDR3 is CASRGGIYEQYF. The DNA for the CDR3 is TGTGCCAGCAGGGGGGGGATTTACGAGCAGTACTTC. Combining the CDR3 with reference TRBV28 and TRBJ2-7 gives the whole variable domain DVKVTQSSRYLVKRTGEKVFLECVQDMDHENMFWYRQDPGLGLRLIYFSYDVKMKEKGDIPEGYSVSREKKERFSLILESASTNQTSMYLCASRGGIYEQYFGPGTRLTVT.

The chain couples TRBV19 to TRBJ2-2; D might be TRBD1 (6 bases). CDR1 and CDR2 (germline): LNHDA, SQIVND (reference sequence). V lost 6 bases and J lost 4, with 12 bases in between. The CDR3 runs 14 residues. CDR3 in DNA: TGTGCCAGTAGCCAACAGGGACCCACCGGGGAGCTGTTTTTT. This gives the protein CASSQQGPTGELFF.

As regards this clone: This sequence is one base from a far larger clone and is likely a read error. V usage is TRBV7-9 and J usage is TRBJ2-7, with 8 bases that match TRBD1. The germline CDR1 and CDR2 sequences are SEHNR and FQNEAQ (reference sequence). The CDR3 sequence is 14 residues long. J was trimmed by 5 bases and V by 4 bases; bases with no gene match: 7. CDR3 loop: CASSSHDRGNEQYF. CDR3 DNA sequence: TGTGCCAGCAGCTCACACGACAGGGGAAACGAGCAGTACTTC. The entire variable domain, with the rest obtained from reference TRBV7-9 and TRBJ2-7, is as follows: DTGVSQNPRHKITKRGQNVTFRCDPISEHNRLYWYRQTLGQGPEFLTYFQNEAQLEKSRLLSDRFSAERPKGSFSTLEIQRTEQGDSAMYLCASSSHDRGNEQYFGPGTRLTVT.

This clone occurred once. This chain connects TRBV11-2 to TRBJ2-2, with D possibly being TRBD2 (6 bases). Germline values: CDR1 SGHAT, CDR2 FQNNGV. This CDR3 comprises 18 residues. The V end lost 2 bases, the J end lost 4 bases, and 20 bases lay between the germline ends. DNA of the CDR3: TGTGCCAGCAGCTTAAACCCCGGGACTTCCCTACGCACCGGGGAGCTGTTTTTT. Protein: CASSLNPGTSLRTGELFF.

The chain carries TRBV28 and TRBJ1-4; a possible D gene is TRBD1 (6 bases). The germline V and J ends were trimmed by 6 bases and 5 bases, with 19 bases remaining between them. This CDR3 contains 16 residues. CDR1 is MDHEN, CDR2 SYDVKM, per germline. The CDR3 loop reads CASSSAQDTGNEKLFF. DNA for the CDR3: TGTGCCAGCAGCTCGGCGCAGGATACAGGGAATGAAAAACTGTTTTTT.

As DNA, the CDR3 is TGTGCCAGTAGTATACCGCAGGGATTTGGCTACACCTTC. Amino acid sequence: CASSIPQGFGYTF. The V gene is TRBV19, the J gene TRBJ1-2; possible D gene TRBD1, 5 bases. Trimming shortened V by 2 bases and J by 7 bases, and 11 bases separated the two germline ends. The CDR3 length is 13 residues. CDR1 is LNHDA, CDR2 SQIVND, per germline (reference sequence).

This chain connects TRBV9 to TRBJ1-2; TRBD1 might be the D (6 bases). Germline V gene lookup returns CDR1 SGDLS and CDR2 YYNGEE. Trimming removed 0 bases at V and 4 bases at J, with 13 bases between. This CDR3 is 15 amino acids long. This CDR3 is CASSVEAGASYGYTF. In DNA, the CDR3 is TGTGCCAGCAGCGTAGAAGCAGGGGCGAGCTATGGCTACACCTTC.

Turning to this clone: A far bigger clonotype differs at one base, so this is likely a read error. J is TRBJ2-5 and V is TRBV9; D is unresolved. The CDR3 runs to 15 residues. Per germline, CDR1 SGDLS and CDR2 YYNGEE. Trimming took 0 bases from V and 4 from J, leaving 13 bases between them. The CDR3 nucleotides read TGTGCCAGCAGCGTAGAGGCGTTCCCACGAGAGACCCAGTACTTC. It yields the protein CASSVEAFPRETQYF.

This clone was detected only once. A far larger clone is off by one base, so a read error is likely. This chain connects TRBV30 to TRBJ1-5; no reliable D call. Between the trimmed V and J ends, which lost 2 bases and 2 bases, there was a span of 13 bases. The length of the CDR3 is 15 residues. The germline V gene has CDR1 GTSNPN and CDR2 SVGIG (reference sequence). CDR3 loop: CAWSRRVGGNQPQHF. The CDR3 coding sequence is TGTGCCTGGAGTCGAAGAGTTGGTGGCAATCAGCCCCAGCATTTT.

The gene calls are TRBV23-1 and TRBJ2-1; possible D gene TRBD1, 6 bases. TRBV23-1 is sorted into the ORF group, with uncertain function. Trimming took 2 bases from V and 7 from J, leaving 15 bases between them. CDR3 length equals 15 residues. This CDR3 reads CASSQNRATLNEQFF. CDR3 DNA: TGCGCCAGCAGTCAAAACAGGGCCACCCTTAATGAGCAGTTCTTC.

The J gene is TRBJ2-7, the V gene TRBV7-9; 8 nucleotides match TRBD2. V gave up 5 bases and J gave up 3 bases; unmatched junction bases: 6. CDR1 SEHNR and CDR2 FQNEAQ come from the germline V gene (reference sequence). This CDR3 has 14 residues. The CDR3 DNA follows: TGTGCCAGCAGCCCAGCCGGGAGGGGCTACGAGCAGTACTTC. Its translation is CASSPAGRGYEQYF.

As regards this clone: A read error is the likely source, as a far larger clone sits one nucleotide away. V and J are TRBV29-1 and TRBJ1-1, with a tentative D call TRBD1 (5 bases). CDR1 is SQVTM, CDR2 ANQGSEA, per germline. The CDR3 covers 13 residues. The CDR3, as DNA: TGCAGCGTTGAAAAGGGGCAGAACACTGAAGCTCTCTTT. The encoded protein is CSVEKGQNTEALF.

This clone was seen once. CDR3 in amino acids: CASSTQTVGYGYTF. The CDR3 nucleotides are TGTGCCAGCAGTACCCAGACAGTGGGCTATGGCTACACCTTC. The genes are TRBV28 and TRBJ1-2, with D possibly being TRBD1 (5 bases). Germline assignment: CDR1 MDHEN and CDR2 SYDVKM. CDR3 size: 14 residues. Trimming removed 5 bases from V and 4 bases from J, with 14 bases in between.

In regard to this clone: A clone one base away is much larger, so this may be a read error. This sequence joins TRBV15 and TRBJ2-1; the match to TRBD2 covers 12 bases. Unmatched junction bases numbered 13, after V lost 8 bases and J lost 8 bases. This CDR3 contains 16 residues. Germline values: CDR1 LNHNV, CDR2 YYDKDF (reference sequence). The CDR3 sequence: CATGLLAGGFNDEQFF. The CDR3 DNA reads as TGTGCCACCGGCTTACTAGCGGGAGGTTTTAACGATGAGCAGTTCTTC.

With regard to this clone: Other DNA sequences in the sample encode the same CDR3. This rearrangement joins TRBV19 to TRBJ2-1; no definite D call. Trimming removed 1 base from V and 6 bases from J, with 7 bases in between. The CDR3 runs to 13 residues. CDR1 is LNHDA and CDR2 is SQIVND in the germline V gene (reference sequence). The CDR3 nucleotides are TGTGCCAGTAGTATAGGGTCCCTCAATGAGCAGTTCTTC. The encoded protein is CASSIGSLNEQFF.

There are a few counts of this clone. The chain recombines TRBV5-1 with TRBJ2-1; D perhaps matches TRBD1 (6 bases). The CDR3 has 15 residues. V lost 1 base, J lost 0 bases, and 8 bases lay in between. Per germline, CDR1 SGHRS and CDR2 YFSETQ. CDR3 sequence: CASSLTGRSYNEQFF. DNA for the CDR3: TGCGCCAGCAGCTTGACAGGGCGCTCCTACAATGAGCAGTTCTTC.

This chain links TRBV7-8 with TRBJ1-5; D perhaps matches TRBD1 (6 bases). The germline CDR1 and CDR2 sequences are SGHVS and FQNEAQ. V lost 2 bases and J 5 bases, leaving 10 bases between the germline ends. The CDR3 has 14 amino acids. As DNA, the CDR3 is TGTGCCAGCAGCTTACGGGGGGCCTATCAGCCCCAGCATTTT. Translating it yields CASSLRGAYQPQHF. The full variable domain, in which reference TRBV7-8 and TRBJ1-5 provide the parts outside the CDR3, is GAGVSQSPRYKVAKRGQDVALRCDPISGHVSLFWYQQALGQGPEFLTYFQNEAQLDKSGLPSDRFFAERPEGSVSTLKIQRTQQEDSAVYLCASSLRGAYQPQHFGDGTRLSIL.

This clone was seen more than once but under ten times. CDR3 region: CASSEALGQQYF. The CDR3 bases are TGTGCCAGCAGTGAAGCGCTCGGACAGCAGTACTTC. V and J are TRBV2 and TRBJ2-7, with D unresolved. CDR3 length: 12 residues. CDR1 SNHLY and CDR2 FYNNEI come from the germline V gene. Trimming shortened V by 0 bases and J by 8 bases, and 8 bases separated the two germline ends. The whole variable domain, filled in from reference TRBV2 and TRBJ2-7, reads EPEVTQTPSHQVTQMGQEVILRCVPISNHLYFYWYRQILGQKVEFLVSFYNNEISEKSEIFDDQFSVERPDGSNFTLKIRSTKLEDSAMYFCASSEALGQQYFGPGTRLTVT.